This is a list of T cell receptor beta chains from one sample in a study of control samples from healthy donors and cancer patients. Profiling relied on immunoSEQ multiplex PCR, and the TCRdb table lists in-frame clones only, not all of them. The sample has about 110,000 clones; 80% to 95% are singletons. The sample consisted of blood. The receptor set was obtained from a young woman in good health. Each CDR3 is given with its conserved first and last residue. A D gene is named only where the DNA matches it firmly. Rows may omit the clone size; those that give it use once, few, many or a size class.

J gene | V gene | clone size | D gene | CDR3 DNA | CDR3 protein
TRBJ1-2 | TRBV7-9 | - | - | TGTGCCAGCAGCTTAGACGCCCAAATCTATGGCTACACCTTC | CASSLDAQIYGYTF
TRBJ1-4 | TRBV3-1/TRBV3-2 | - | TRBD1 | TGTGCCAGCAGCCAAAACAGGGGAGGTAATGAAAAACTGTTTTTT | CASSQNRGGNEKLFF
TRBJ2-1 | TRBV19 | - | TRBD2 | TGTGCCAGTAGCGAGCTGGGACTAGCGGTCAATGAGCAGTTCTTC | CASSELGLAVNEQFF
TRBJ1-2 | TRBV4-3 | few | TRBD1 | TGCGCCAGCAGCCAGGACAGGGGTAACTATGGCTACACCTTC | CASSQDRGNYGYTF
TRBJ1-4 | TRBV5-5 | - | - | TGTGCCAGCAGCTTGGTTGGGGGCTTGGATGAAAAACTGTTTTTT | CASSLVGGLDEKLFF
TRBJ2-5 | TRBV5-4 | - | TRBD2 | TGTGCCAGCAGCACGACTAGCGGGGGCCAAGAGACCCAGTACTTC | CASSTTSGGQETQYF
TRBJ2-5 | TRBV4-3 | - | - | TGCGCCAGCAGCCAAGATCGAACGTTATCAGAGACCCAGTACTTC | CASSQDRTLSETQYF
TRBJ1-2 | TRBV19 | - | - | TGTGCCAGGAATTCACTAGACGTGGGGGGCTACACCTTC | CARNSLDVGGYTF
TRBJ2-7 | TRBV28 | once | TRBD2 | TGTGCCAGCAGACCCGGGACTAGCGGGTTGTACGAGCAGTACTTC | CASRPGTSGLYEQYF
TRBJ1-3 | TRBV15 | - | - | TGTGCCACCACCTTCTTTGGGCCTGGAAACACCATATATTTT | CATTFFGPGNTIYF
TRBJ2-2 | TRBV7-9 | - | - | TGTGCCAGCAGCTTAGAGGGATACCCCGGGACAACCACCGGGGAGCTGTTTTTT | CASSLEGYPGTTTGELFF
TRBJ2-7 | TRBV30 | - | - | TGTGCCTGGAGTAAGACGGCCGAGCAGTACTTC | CAWSKTAEQYF
TRBJ2-6 | TRBV19 | - | TRBD2 | TGTGCCAGTAGTATGACTAGCGGGGTATCGATTTCTGGGGCCAACGTCCTGACTTTC | CASSMTSGVSISGANVLTF
TRBJ2-1 | TRBV14 | - | TRBD1 | TGTGCCAGCAGCCAACGACAGGGGCCCTACAATGAGCAGTTCTTC | CASSQRQGPYNEQFF
TRBJ1-2 | TRBV19 | - | - | TGTGCCAGTAGTACACGCCAGGGTCTGGGTGGCTACACCTTC | CASSTRQGLGGYTF